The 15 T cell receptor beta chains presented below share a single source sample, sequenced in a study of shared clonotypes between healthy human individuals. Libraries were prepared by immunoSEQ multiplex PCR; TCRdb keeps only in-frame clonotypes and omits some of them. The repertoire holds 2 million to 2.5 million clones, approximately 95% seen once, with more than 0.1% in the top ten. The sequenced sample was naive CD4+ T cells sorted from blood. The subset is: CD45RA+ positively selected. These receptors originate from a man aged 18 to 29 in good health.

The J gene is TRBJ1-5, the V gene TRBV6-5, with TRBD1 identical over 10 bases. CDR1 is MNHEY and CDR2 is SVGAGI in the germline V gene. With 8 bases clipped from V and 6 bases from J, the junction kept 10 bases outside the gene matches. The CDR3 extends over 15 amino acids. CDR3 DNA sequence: TGTGCCAGCTTCCCCAGGACAGGGGGAGGTCAGCCCCAGCATTTT. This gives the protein CASFPRTGGGQPQHF.

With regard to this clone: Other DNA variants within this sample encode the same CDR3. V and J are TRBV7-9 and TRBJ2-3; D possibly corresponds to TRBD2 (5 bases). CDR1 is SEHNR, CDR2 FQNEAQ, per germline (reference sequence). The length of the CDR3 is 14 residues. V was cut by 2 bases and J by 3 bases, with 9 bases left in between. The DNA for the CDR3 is TGTGCCAGCAGCTTACGGGGTGTGACAGATACGCAGTATTTT. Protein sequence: CASSLRGVTDTQYF.

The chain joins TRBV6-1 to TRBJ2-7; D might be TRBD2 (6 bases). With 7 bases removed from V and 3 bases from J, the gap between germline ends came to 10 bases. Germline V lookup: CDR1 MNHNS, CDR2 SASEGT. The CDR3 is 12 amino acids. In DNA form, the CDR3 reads TGTGCCAGCACCTTGGAGGGCTACGAGCAGTACTTC. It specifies CASTLEGYEQYF.

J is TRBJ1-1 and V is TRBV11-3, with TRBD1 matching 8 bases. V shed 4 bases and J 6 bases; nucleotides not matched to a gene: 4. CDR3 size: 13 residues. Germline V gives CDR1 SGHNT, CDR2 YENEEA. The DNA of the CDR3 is TGTGCCAGCAGCTCACAGGGGGAGGCTGAAGCTTTCTTT. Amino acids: CASSSQGEAEAFF.

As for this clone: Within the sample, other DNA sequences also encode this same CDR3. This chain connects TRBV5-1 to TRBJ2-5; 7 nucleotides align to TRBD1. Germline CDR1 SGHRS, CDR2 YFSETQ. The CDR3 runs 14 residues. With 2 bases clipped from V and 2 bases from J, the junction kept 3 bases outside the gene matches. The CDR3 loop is CASSLEQGQETQYF. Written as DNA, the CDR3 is TGCGCCAGCAGCTTAGAACAGGGGCAAGAGACCCAGTACTTC.

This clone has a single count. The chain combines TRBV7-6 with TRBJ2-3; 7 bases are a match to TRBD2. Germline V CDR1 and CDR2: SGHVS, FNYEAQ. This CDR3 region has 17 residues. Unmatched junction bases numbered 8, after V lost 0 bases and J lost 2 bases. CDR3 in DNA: TGTGCCAGCAGCTTAGCAGGGTCGGGGGGACTCACAGATACGCAGTATTTT. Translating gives CASSLAGSGGLTDTQYF.

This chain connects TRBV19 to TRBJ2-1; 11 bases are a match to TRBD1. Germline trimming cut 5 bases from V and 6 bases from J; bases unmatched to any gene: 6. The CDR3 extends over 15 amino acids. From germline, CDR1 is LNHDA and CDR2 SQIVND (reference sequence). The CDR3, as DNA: TGTGCCAGTAGTCCGTGGGACAGGGGGGGCAATGAGCAGTTCTTC. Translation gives CASSPWDRGGNEQFF.

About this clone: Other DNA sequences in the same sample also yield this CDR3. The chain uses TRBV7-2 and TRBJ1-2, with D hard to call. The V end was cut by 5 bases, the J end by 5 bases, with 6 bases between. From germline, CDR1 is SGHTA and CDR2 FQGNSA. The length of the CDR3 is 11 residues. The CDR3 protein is CASSLLYGYTF. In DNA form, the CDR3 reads TGTGCCAGCAGCCTGCTGTATGGCTACACCTTC.

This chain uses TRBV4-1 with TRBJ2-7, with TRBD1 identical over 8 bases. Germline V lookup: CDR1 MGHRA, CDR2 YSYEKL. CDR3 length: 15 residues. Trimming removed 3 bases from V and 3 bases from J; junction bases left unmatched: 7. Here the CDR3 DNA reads TGCGCCAGCAGCCACCCGGGACAGGCTAACTACGAGCAGTACTTC. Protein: CASSHPGQANYEQYF.

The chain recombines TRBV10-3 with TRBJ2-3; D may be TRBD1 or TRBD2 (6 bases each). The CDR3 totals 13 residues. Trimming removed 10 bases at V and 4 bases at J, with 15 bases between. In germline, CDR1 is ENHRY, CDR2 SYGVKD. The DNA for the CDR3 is TGTGCCACCGGGGGCAGGGAGGCAGATACGCAGTATTTT. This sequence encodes CATGGREADTQYF.

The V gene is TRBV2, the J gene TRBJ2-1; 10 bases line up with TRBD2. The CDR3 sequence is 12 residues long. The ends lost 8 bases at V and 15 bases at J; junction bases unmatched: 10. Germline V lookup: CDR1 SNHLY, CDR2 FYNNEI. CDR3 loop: CASRYTSGMMFF. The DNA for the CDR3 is TGTGCCAGCCGATATACTAGCGGGATGATGTTCTTC.

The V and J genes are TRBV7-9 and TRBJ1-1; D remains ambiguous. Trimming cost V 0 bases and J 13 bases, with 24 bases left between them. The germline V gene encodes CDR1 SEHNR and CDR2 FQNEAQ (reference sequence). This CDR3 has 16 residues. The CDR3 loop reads CASSLALGSRGQKGFF. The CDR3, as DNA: TGTGCCAGCAGCTTAGCGCTTGGATCCCGAGGGCAAAAGGGTTTCTTT.

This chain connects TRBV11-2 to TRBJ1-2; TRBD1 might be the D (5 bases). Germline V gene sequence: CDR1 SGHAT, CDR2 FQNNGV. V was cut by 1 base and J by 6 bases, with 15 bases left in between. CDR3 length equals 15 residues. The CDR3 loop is CASSLGDGPYDGYTF. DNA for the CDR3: TGTGCCAGCAGCTTAGGGGACGGCCCCTACGATGGCTACACCTTC.

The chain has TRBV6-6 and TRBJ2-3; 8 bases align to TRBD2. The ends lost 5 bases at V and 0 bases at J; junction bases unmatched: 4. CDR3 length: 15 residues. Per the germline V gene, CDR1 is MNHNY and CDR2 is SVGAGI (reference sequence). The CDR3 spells CASSPPGGSTDTQYF. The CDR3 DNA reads TGTGCCAGCAGTCCCCCGGGGGGGAGCACAGATACGCAGTATTTT.

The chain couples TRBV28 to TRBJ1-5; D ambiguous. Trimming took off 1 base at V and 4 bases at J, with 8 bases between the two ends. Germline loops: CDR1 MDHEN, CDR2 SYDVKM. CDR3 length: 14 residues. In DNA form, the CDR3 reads TGTGCCAGCAGTTTATCACCGGGAAATCAGCCCCAGCATTTT. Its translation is CASSLSPGNQPQHF.